The T cell receptor beta chain under discussion was sequenced for a study of T cells after yellow fever vaccination. Overall study: Preparing low-cell-number fractions relied on SMART-Seq v4 Ultra Low Input. Study-wide points: Reappearance after the booster was observed for most primary-vaccination clones (around 96% CD4, more than 70% CD8).

Each CDR3 protein gets one entry after TCRdb re-called the 5' RACE reads with MiXCR. The data show 250,000 or so distinct CDR3 sequences, with less than 9% seen just once and over 0.65% held by the top ten. V dropped 5 bases and J dropped 0; count of bases not matched to a gene: 13. The CDR3 extends over 18 amino acids. Germline CDR1 and CDR2: SGHAT and FQNNGV. Note on this clonotype: Its antigen is unknown.

Source: CD4+ T cells sorted from PBMCs, taken 15 days after the yellow fever booster vaccination. The V and J genes are TRBV11-2 and TRBJ2-3; 8 bases are shared with TRBD1. The TCR was taken from a man younger than 45 who received the YFV17D yellow fever vaccine. CDR3 loop: CASSHSWQGATSTDTQYF. CDR3 sequence (DNA): TGTGCCAGCAGCCACAGCTGGCAGGGGGCCACTAGCACAGATACGCAGTATTTT.